These 2 T cell receptor beta chains originate from one sample sequenced in a study of cytomegalovirus exposure and HLA in healthy donors. PCR primers comprised 60 Vbeta and 13 Jbeta primers. Libraries were prepared by immunoSEQ multiplex PCR; TCRdb keeps only in-frame clonotypes and omits some of them. The sample lists over 150,000 clones, 70% to 90% occurring once. The sequencing input was PBMCs. The receptor set was obtained from a woman aged 25 to 39 in good health and CMV-seropositive.

The rearrangement links TRBV6-5 to TRBJ2-5, with D possibly matching TRBD2 (5 bases). The CDR3 has 10 residues. Germline V gene data show CDR1 as MNHEY and CDR2 as SVGAGI. V was clipped by 10 bases and J by 5 bases, with 8 bases between them. This chain's CDR3 is CATGVETQYF. In nucleotides, the CDR3 is TGTGCCACCGGGGTCGAGACCCAGTACTTC.

The chain couples TRBV2 to TRBJ1-2; 9 positions match TRBD1. The V segment lost 0 bases and the J segment 13 bases; nucleotides outside the gene matches: 15. Looked up from germline, CDR1 is SNHLY and CDR2 is FYNNEI. The CDR3 is made up of 16 amino acids. The CDR3 protein is CASSEALRGLTGGPTF. The CDR3 DNA is TGTGCCAGCAGTGAAGCGCTTCGGGGGTTAACAGGGGGCCCCACCTTC.